A single sample is the source of the 30 T cell receptor beta chains below, sequenced in a study of T cell repertoires in cytomegalovirus infection. TCRdb re-analysed the reads in MiXCR, keeping a single row per CDR3 protein. The sample carries about 260,000 distinct CDR3 sequences, roughly 13% recorded once. The sample consisted of PBMCs. These TCRs come from a human donor in good health (CMV status not recorded). Some clones in this sample may be carry-over from other donors' samples.

The rearrangement uses TRBV27 and TRBJ1-2, with D hard to call. Germline V gene data show CDR1 as MNHEY and CDR2 as SMNVEV (reference sequence). This CDR3 has 14 amino acids. V dropped 2 bases and J dropped 8 bases, with 15 bases sitting between them. DNA of the CDR3: TGTGCCAGCAGTTTAATAGGCGACCCGGAGGGCTACACCTTC. Amino acids: CASSLIGDPEGYTF.

In its sample, this clonotype was seen many times. This CDR3 reads CASSLMGQTNTGELFF. The CDR3 bases are TGTGCCAGCAGCTTAATGGGGCAGACGAACACCGGGGAGCTGTTTTTT. The J gene is TRBJ2-2, the V gene TRBV11-2, with D possibly matching TRBD1 (5 bases). V shed 2 bases and J shed 0 bases, with 10 bases lying between them. Germline CDR1 reads SGHAT; CDR2 reads FQNNGV. CDR3 size: 16 residues.

This clonotype has more than one count but fewer than ten. The chain employs TRBV2 and TRBJ1-1; 10 nucleotides match TRBD1. J was trimmed by 4 bases and V by 4 bases; bases with no gene match: 3. The CDR3 contains 14 residues. Germline V gives CDR1 SNHLY, CDR2 FYNNEI. The CDR3 region is CASSGQGASTEAFF. In DNA form, the CDR3 reads TGTGCCAGCAGTGGACAGGGGGCGAGCACTGAAGCTTTCTTT.

This clonotype was detected ten times or more. CDR3 in amino acids: CASKPTGVTEAFF. CDR3 coding DNA: TGTGCCAGCAAACCTACAGGGGTGACTGAAGCTTTCTTT. The V gene is TRBV6-1, the J gene TRBJ1-1; 7 bases fit TRBD1. The CDR3 runs 13 residues. V gave up 7 bases and J gave up 5 bases; unmatched junction bases: 7. Germline CDR1 reads MNHNS; CDR2 reads SASEGT.

Ten or more counts support this clonotype. The J gene is TRBJ2-3, the V gene TRBV5-1, with D perhaps matching TRBD1 (6 bases). Germline CDR1 is SGHRS and CDR2 is YFSETQ. V gave up 0 bases and J gave up 0 bases, with 11 bases separating them. This CDR3 has 16 residues. CDR3 sequence reads: CASSLGLTGSTDTQYF. CDR3 nucleotide sequence: TGCGCCAGCAGCTTGGGTTTAACAGGGAGCACAGATACGCAGTATTTT.

The rearrangement uses TRBV12-3 or TRBV12-4 and TRBJ2-5; a possible D gene is TRBD2 (6 bases). V was shortened by 6 bases and J by 4 bases, with 15 bases between the two germline ends. This CDR3 comprises 14 residues. CDR3 nucleotides: TGTGCCAGCAGAACCTCCGGGACTGGAGAGACCCAGTACTTC. As protein: CASRTSGTGETQYF.

This clonotype has more than one count but fewer than ten. V gene TRBV28 combines with J gene TRBJ2-7, with 10 bases matching TRBD2. V lost 6 bases to trimming and J lost 4 bases; unmatched junction nucleotides: 12. The V gene's germline CDR1 is MDHEN and CDR2 SYDVKM. This CDR3 has 16 amino acids. The CDR3 nucleotides read TGTGCCAGCAGCTTAGGTCTAGCGGGAGATAGGTACGAGCAGTACTTC. Translation gives CASSLGLAGDRYEQYF.

This clonotype appeared a few times. The V call is TRBV2, the J call TRBJ1-4; 10 bases are a match to TRBD1. Germline V CDR1 and CDR2: SNHLY, FYNNEI. J lost 3 bases, V lost 8 bases, and 6 bases had no gene match. The CDR3 contains 15 residues. The CDR3: CASGRQGAPNEKLFF. CDR3 DNA: TGTGCCAGCGGGAGACAGGGGGCGCCTAATGAAAAACTGTTTTTT.

The chain carries TRBV29-1 and TRBJ2-7, with a weak D call TRBD1 (7 bases). Deletions cut 0 bases from V and 4 bases from J, with 22 bases between. This CDR3 has 17 amino acids. Germline V lookup: CDR1 SQVTM, CDR2 ANQGSEA. Here the CDR3 DNA reads TGCAGCGTTGAAGATCACAAGGGGGCCGGGAGTCCGTACGAGCAGTACTTC. This encodes CSVEDHKGAGSPYEQYF.

This clonotype was found many times. This chain links TRBV20-1 with TRBJ2-7; the D call may be TRBD1 or TRBD2 (6 bases each). V was trimmed by 6 bases and J by 2 bases, leaving 8 bases between them. The CDR3 is 11 residues long. Germline V gene lookup returns CDR1 DFQATT and CDR2 SNEGSKA (reference sequence). This CDR3 reads CSAGGTYEQYF. CDR3 DNA: TGCAGTGCAGGGGGGACCTACGAGCAGTACTTC.

Notes on this clonotype: The junction departs from the called germline gene at one end, perhaps through a read error. V and J are TRBV6-2 or TRBV6-3 and TRBJ1-5; weak D call: TRBD1 (6 bases). Germline assignment: CDR1 MNHEY and CDR2 SVGEGT. The CDR3 covers 15 residues. The CDR3 coding sequence is TGTGCCAGCAGCCGAGGTGGGGGGCGCGATCAGCCACAGCATTTT. Translating gives CASSRGGGRDQPQHF.

The chain has TRBV29-1 and TRBJ1-1; 7 bases agree with TRBD1. The V gene's germline CDR1 is SQVTM and CDR2 ANQGSEA. The trim removed 2 bases at V and 4 bases at J, leaving 13 bases unmatched. This CDR3 has 16 residues. CDR3 in amino acids: CSVEWGRGGEPTEAFF. The CDR3 coding sequence is TGCAGCGTTGAATGGGGCAGGGGGGGTGAGCCCACTGAAGCTTTCTTT.

The table lists this clonotype with a few counts. The CDR3 reads CAIGAQSTEAFF. The CDR3 DNA reads TGTGCCATCGGGGCTCAGAGCACTGAAGCTTTCTTT. The rearrangement links TRBV10-3 to TRBJ1-1, with D tentatively TRBD1 (5 bases). The CDR3 has 12 residues. Trimming removed 8 bases from V and 4 bases from J, with 11 bases in between. Looked up from germline, CDR1 is ENHRY and CDR2 is SYGVKD.

This clonotype was observed at least ten times. V usage is TRBV7-3 and J usage is TRBJ1-1; D not certain. The CDR3 totals 13 residues. Trimming cost V 2 bases and J 7 bases, with 11 bases left between them. In germline, CDR1 is SGHTA, CDR2 FQGTGA. CDR3 coding DNA: TGTGCCAGCAGCTTATTTCGGGGAGTTGAAGCTTTCTTT. It yields the protein CASSLFRGVEAFF.

This clonotype was found many times. The chain combines TRBV6-2 or TRBV6-3 with TRBJ2-7, with D uncertain. Trimming removed 2 bases at V and 0 bases at J, with 5 bases between. The germline V gene encodes CDR1 MNHEY and CDR2 SVGEGT. The CDR3 is 13 amino acids. The CDR3 loop is CASSYGNSYEQYF. CDR3 DNA sequence: TGTGCCAGCAGTTACGGCAACTCCTACGAGCAGTACTTC.

The chain recombines TRBV7-9 with TRBJ2-7; 8 bases are shared with TRBD1. After removal of 3 bases from V and 6 bases from J, the junction contained 4 bases not matched to a gene. The V gene's germline CDR1 is SEHNR and CDR2 FQNEAQ (reference sequence). This CDR3 is 13 amino acids long. The CDR3 DNA reads TGTGCCAGCAGCTTGGACAGGGATGGCGAGCAGTACTTC. This codes for CASSLDRDGEQYF.

This chain joins TRBV6-2 or TRBV6-3 and TRBJ2-2; tentative D call: TRBD1 (6 bases). V was cut by 0 bases and J by 4 bases, with 15 bases left in between. The CDR3 has 17 amino acids. From germline, CDR1 is MNHEY and CDR2 SVGEGT. In DNA form, the CDR3 reads TGTGCCAGCAGTTACTCAGGGGGACGAGCCTCCACCGGGGAGCTGTTTTTT. It codes for CASSYSGGRASTGELFF.

This clonotype turned up a few times. The chain employs TRBV12-3 or TRBV12-4 and TRBJ1-1, with TRBD1 identical over 7 bases. V was pared by 4 bases and J by 1 base, with 6 bases of the junction left unmatched. This CDR3 spans 15 amino acids. Here the CDR3 reads CASSSEGTENTEAFF. CDR3 sequence (DNA): TGTGCCAGCAGTTCAGAAGGGACAGAGAACACTGAAGCTTTCTTT.

The V and J genes are TRBV29-1 and TRBJ1-5, with D maybe TRBD1 (5 bases). The length of the CDR3 is 13 residues. The V gene lost 4 bases and the J gene lost 2 bases, with 9 bases spanning the gap. From germline, CDR1 is SQVTM and CDR2 ANQGSEA. The CDR3 nucleotides are TGCAGCGTTGGGGGGGATGGCAATCAGCCCCAGCATTTT. It specifies CSVGGDGNQPQHF. The full variable domain, its missing parts supplied by reference TRBV29-1 and TRBJ1-5, is SAVISQKPSRDICQRGTSLTIQCQVDSQVTMMFWYRQQPGQSLTLIATANQGSEATYESGFVIDKFPISRPNLTFSTLTVSNMSPEDSSIYLCSVGGDGNQPQHFGDGTRLSIL.

This clonotype was found a few times. The V gene is TRBV2, the J gene TRBJ1-2, with D possibly matching TRBD1 (5 bases). This CDR3 is built from 14 residues. Trimming pared 4 bases from V and 0 bases from J, leaving 9 bases between. Germline lookup yields CDR1 SNHLY and CDR2 FYNNEI. The CDR3 here is CASSVRDANYGYTF. CDR3 bases: TGTGCCAGCAGTGTACGGGACGCTAACTATGGCTACACCTTC.

This clonotype has a count of ten or more. The chain joins TRBV20-1 to TRBJ1-1; unclear D gene. Trimming shortened V by 6 bases and J by 3 bases, and 11 bases separated the two germline ends. CDR1 is DFQATT, CDR2 SNEGSKA, per germline (reference sequence). The CDR3 loop spans 12 amino acids. Here the CDR3 DNA reads TGCAGTGCCCGGACGCGCGACACTGAAGCTTTCTTT. Protein sequence: CSARTRDTEAFF.

There are many counts of this clonotype. The chain uses TRBV6-6 and TRBJ1-1, with 9 bases aligning to TRBD1. Germline CDR1 MNHNY, CDR2 SVGAGI (reference sequence). Trimming at V came to 7 bases and at J to 4 bases, leaving 13 bases not matched to a gene. The CDR3 is made up of 16 amino acids. The CDR3 region is CASTHTTGQGGTEAFF. The CDR3 DNA follows: TGTGCCAGCACCCACACCACGGGACAGGGAGGCACTGAAGCTTTCTTT.

The sample holds a few counts of this clonotype. The rearrangement joins TRBV7-3 to TRBJ1-1; D gene unclear. Trimming took 4 bases from V and 4 from J, leaving 10 bases between them. Germline V gene sequence: CDR1 SGHTA, CDR2 FQGTGA. This CDR3 has 13 residues. The chain's CDR3 is CASSSRSLTEAFF. In DNA, the CDR3 is TGTGCCAGCAGCTCACGATCTCTCACTGAAGCTTTCTTT.

This clonotype was counted between two and nine times. The chain uses TRBV12-3 or TRBV12-4 and TRBJ2-2; possibly TRBD2 for D (5 bases). The CDR3 runs 16 residues. Trimming removed 3 bases from V and 4 bases from J, with 15 bases in between. The CDR3 nucleotides read TGTGCCAGCAGTTTCTTTTGGGGAGAAGGCACCGGGGAGCTGTTTTTT. It translates to CASSFFWGEGTGELFF.

This chain links TRBV7-2 with TRBJ2-2, with no clear D. The CDR3 has 12 amino acids. The germline V and J ends were trimmed by 0 bases and 10 bases, with 6 bases remaining between them. CDR1 and CDR2 (germline): SGHTA, FQGNSA. CDR3 loop: CASSLAYVELFF. CDR3 nucleotides: TGTGCCAGCAGCTTAGCTTATGTGGAGCTGTTTTTT. Looking up the rest from reference TRBV7-2 and TRBJ2-2 gives the full variable domain: GAGVSQSPSNKVTEKGKDVELRCDPISGHTALYWYRQSLGQGLEFLIYFQGNSAPDKSGLPSDRFSAERTGGSVSTLTIQRTQQEDSAVYLCASSLAYVELFFGEGSRLTVL.

This chain joins TRBV20-1 and TRBJ2-1; D is possibly TRBD1 (5 bases). Germline CDR1 is DFQATT and CDR2 is SNEGSKA (reference sequence). The CDR3 length is 15 residues. The V and J ends lost 5 bases and 0 bases respectively, with 14 bases between them. This chain's CDR3 is CSAPWGSRSYNEQFF. In DNA, the CDR3 is TGCAGTGCTCCTTGGGGCAGTCGCTCCTACAATGAGCAGTTCTTC.

J is TRBJ2-7 and V is TRBV20-1; the match to TRBD1 covers 10 bases. This CDR3 contains 13 residues. Germline-derived CDR1 and CDR2 are DFQATT and SNEGSKA (reference sequence). The ends lost 5 bases at V and 5 bases at J; junction bases unmatched: 6. CDR3 sequence reads: CSAWRDRGNEQYF. The CDR3 DNA sequence: TGCAGTGCTTGGCGGGACAGGGGAAACGAGCAGTACTTC.

This clonotype has just a few counts. The chain couples TRBV20-1 to TRBJ1-2; D is ambiguous. The germline gives CDR1 DFQATT, CDR2 SNEGSKA (reference sequence). This CDR3 is built from 15 residues. Trimming took off 2 bases at V and 4 bases at J, with 17 bases between the two ends. DNA of the CDR3: TGCAGTGCTAGAACAAAGGCGCCGTCCCCCTATGGCTACACCTTC. This gives the protein CSARTKAPSPYGYTF.

This clonotype has ten or more counts. The chain combines TRBV10-3 with TRBJ1-5, with a possible D match to TRBD1 (5 bases). The V and J ends lost 10 bases and 2 bases respectively, with 15 bases between them. This CDR3 has 14 amino acids. CDR1 and CDR2 (germline): ENHRY, SYGVKD. The CDR3 sequence: CATGGRAGNQPQHF. The CDR3 DNA follows: TGTGCCACCGGGGGGAGGGCAGGCAATCAGCCCCAGCATTTT.

The table lists this clonotype with a few counts. The chain uses TRBV9 and TRBJ1-2, with D possibly being TRBD1 (5 bases). The V and J ends lost 4 bases and 4 bases respectively, with 11 bases between them. This CDR3 comprises 13 residues. Germline CDR1 SGDLS, CDR2 YYNGEE. CDR3 sequence: CASSLTETYGYTF. In nucleotides, the CDR3 is TGTGCCAGCAGCTTGACAGAGACCTATGGCTACACCTTC.